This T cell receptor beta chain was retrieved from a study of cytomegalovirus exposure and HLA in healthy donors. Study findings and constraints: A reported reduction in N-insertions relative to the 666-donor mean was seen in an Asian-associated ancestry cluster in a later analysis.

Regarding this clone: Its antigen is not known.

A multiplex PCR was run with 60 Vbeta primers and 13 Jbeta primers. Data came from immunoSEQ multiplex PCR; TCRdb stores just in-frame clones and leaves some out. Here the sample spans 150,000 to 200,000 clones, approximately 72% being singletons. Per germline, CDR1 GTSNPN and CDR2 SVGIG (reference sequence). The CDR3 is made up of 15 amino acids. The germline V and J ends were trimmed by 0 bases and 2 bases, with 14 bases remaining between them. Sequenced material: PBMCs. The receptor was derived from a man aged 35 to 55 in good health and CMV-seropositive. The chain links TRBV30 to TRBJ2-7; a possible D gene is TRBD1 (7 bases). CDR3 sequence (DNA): TGTGCCTGGAGTGTCGGGAGAGGGGGCACCTACGAGCAGTACTTC. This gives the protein CAWSVGRGGTYEQYF.